This T cell receptor beta chain was captured by sequencing in a study of blood T cell repertoires in COVID-19 (dated by TCRdb to between 2020 and 2021). About the full investigation: Collaborator samples came from the United States, Italy and Spain and covered acute and convalescent phases of COVID-19. The material from the prospective study consisted of cDNA or gDNA derived from T cells, B-cell-depleted T cells, or PBMCs. The repertoires were released in a freely available public database meant as a resource for research on the immune response to SARS-CoV-2. Subjects who had been exposed to COVID-19, were actively infected with it, or had recovered from it provided the deeply sampled blood TCRbeta repertoires that made up the dataset. A de-identified subject ID, COVID-19 status, age in years and sex were almost always included in the sample metadata. The samples were drawn from two sources: the first 160 participants of the ongoing ImmuneRACE study, and over 1,000 subjects contributed by 6 global collaborators. HLA class I and class II types, where available, came from metadata supplied by the sample provider rather than from assay-based typing.

Note on this clone: Its antigen is currently not known. Base qualities were left out, and no much larger clone turns up one base away.

The research as a whole found: The quantity of clinical and demographic metadata differed by source and by participant and was supplied without curation.

One collaborating source in Seattle enrolled patients during active infection and followed them longitudinally through the course of disease. Each collaborating institution followed its own protocols to collect whole blood in K2EDTA tubes. For TCRbeta analysis, collaborators shipped samples in one of three forms: frozen whole blood, isolated PBMCs, or DNA extracted from either of those sample types. Between the V and J ends, shortened by 1 base and 3 bases respectively, the junction contains 15 bases. Reading the germline V gene gives CDR1 SQVTM and CDR2 ANQGSEA. The cysteine opens and the phenylalanine closes a CDR3 of 15 amino acids. Kept here is only the CDR3 DNA, which spans 45 bases and is read in frame from base 1. TCRbeta CDR3 regions were amplified from genomic DNA using the immunoSEQ Assay, a bias-controlled multiplex PCR. Concerning the study's data processing: The number of nucleated cells in each sample was estimated by amplification of reference gene primers within the assay. Sequence reads were collapsed and filtered to measure the absolute abundance of every unique TCRbeta CDR3 rearrangement. For each sample, productive Simpson clonality was calculated as the square root of Simpson's diversity index across productive rearrangements. Sourced from immuneACCESS, this table was stored by TCRdb with only in-frame sequences that have V and J called. A share of the clones is absent; for the studies checked, an unresolved V gene accounts for under half, and the remainder has no known explanation. V and J calls and clone size are as listed in that table; D and trimming were resolved from the DNA. The sample records under 95,000 clones, roughly nine tenths of which are singletons. In total, the top ten clones hold 2% to 3% of the sample.

Sequencing was done on a sample of peripheral blood. The receptor was isolated from a man over 45 with COVID-19, enrolled during active disease. The V and J segments used are TRBV29-1 and TRBJ2-5; TRBD2 is possibly the D segment (5 matching bases). The CDR3 loop reads CSVEVRLSGKETQYF. The bases are TGCAGCGTTGAAGTTCGTTTATCGGGGAAAGAGACCCAGTACTTC. The reference TRBV29-1 and TRBJ2-5 proteins fill in what lies around the CDR3, so the full variable domain reads SAVISQKPSRDICQRGTSLTIQCQVDSQVTMMFWYRQQPGQSLTLIATANQGSEATYESGFVIDKFPISRPNLTFSTLTVSNMSPEDSSIYLCSVEVRLSGKETQYFGPGTRLLVL.